Below are 18 T cell receptor beta chains sequenced from a single sample in a study of cytomegalovirus exposure and HLA in healthy donors. PCR used 60 Vbeta primers and 13 Jbeta primers. Some clones are missing from TCRdb's copy, which holds only in-frame ones; the method was immunoSEQ multiplex PCR. The profile shows some 200,000 clones, around 80% of them singletons. Specimen: PBMCs. These receptors were taken from a boy aged 2 to 10 in good health and CMV-seronegative.

The chain joins TRBV7-9 to TRBJ1-1; perhaps TRBD1 as D (5 bases). The V gene lost 1 base and the J gene lost 7 bases, with 7 bases spanning the gap. Germline CDR1 reads SEHNR; CDR2 reads FQNEAQ (reference sequence). This CDR3 has 12 residues. Here the CDR3 DNA reads TGTGCCAGCAGCTTAGGACAGCGTGAAGCTTTCTTT. This encodes CASSLGQREAFF.

In its sample, this clone was seen once. The genes are TRBV18 and TRBJ2-1; tentative D call: TRBD2 (7 bases). CDR1 is KGHSH and CDR2 is LQKENI in the germline V gene. The CDR3 covers 14 residues. V was trimmed by 8 bases and J by 8 bases, leaving 19 bases between them. The chain's CDR3 is CASPVGGPSDEQFF. CDR3 nucleotide sequence: TGTGCCAGCCCAGTCGGGGGGCCATCCGATGAGCAGTTCTTC.

This clone was seen more than once but under ten times. The gene calls are TRBV6-6 and TRBJ2-7; the match to TRBD2 covers 7 bases. The CDR3 is made up of 15 amino acids. Per germline, CDR1 MNHNY and CDR2 SVGAGI (reference sequence). Trimming at V came to 2 bases and at J to 2 bases, leaving 6 bases not matched to a gene. CDR3 DNA sequence: TGTGCCAGCAGTTACCCTCGGGAGGCGACCTACGAGCAGTACTTC. This codes for CASSYPREATYEQYF.

V is TRBV7-9 and J is TRBJ2-5, with a weak D call TRBD2 (5 bases). V lost 5 bases and J lost 5, with 21 bases in between. Germline V gene data show CDR1 as SEHNR and CDR2 as FQNEAQ (reference sequence). The CDR3 consists of 16 residues. The CDR3 region has the DNA TGTGCCAGCAGCCCATTGGAAACGGGGTTAGGTGAGACCCAGTACTTC. As protein: CASSPLETGLGETQYF.

J is TRBJ1-3 and V is TRBV7-9; D uncertain. Germline V gene lookup returns CDR1 SEHNR and CDR2 FQNEAQ (reference sequence). Trimming left V 6 bases short and J 4 bases short, with 7 bases between. The CDR3 has 12 amino acids. CDR3 loop: CASREDGNTIYF. The CDR3 DNA follows: TGTGCCAGCAGGGAGGACGGAAACACCATATATTTT.

This clone is a singleton in its sample. The J gene is TRBJ1-2, the V gene TRBV19; 7 nucleotides match TRBD1. CDR1 and CDR2 (germline): LNHDA, SQIVND (reference sequence). V shed 7 bases, J shed 3 bases, and the junction held 14 bases outside the gene matches. The CDR3 covers 16 residues. This CDR3 reads CASTDQTGQGDYGYTF. In DNA, the CDR3 is TGTGCCAGTACCGATCAGACAGGCCAGGGGGACTATGGCTACACCTTC.

The chain has TRBV6-5 and TRBJ1-4, with D perhaps TRBD1 (6 bases). Trimming stripped 5 bases from V and 8 bases from J, with 18 bases between. The CDR3 runs 15 residues. Germline CDR1 MNHEY, CDR2 SVGAGI. The CDR3 here is CASSPGTGYKEKLFF. The CDR3 nucleotides read TGTGCCAGCAGTCCTGGTACAGGGTATAAGGAAAAACTGTTTTTT.

The chain joins TRBV14 to TRBJ2-3, with TRBD2 matching over 7 bases. Germline CDR1 SGHDN, CDR2 FVKESK. V lost 3 bases to trimming and J lost 0 bases; unmatched junction nucleotides: 3. This CDR3 is 15 amino acids long. CDR3 in amino acids: CASSQQGGSTDTQYF. As DNA, the CDR3 is TGTGCCAGCAGCCAGCAGGGAGGGAGCACAGATACGCAGTATTTT.

CDR3 DNA: TGTGCCAGCAGTGAGAGTAGCGGGGGTCCGTATGAGCAGTTCTTC. This sequence encodes CASSESSGGPYEQFF. The chain recombines TRBV2 with TRBJ2-1, with 9 nucleotides matching TRBD2. CDR1 is SNHLY and CDR2 is FYNNEI in the germline V gene. V lost 3 bases and J lost 8; bases outside the gene matches: 8. This CDR3 has 15 amino acids. Full variable domain (missing parts from reference TRBV2 and TRBJ2-1): EPEVTQTPSHQVTQMGQEVILRCVPISNHLYFYWYRQILGQKVEFLVSFYNNEISEKSEIFDDQFSVERPDGSNFTLKIRSTKLEDSAMYFCASSESSGGPYEQFFGPGTRLTVL.

This clone appeared a single time. The junction departs from the called germline gene at one end, perhaps through a read error. V is TRBV7-7 and J is TRBJ1-4; D is unclear. The CDR3 consists of 14 residues. Germline loops: CDR1 SSHAT, CDR2 FNYEAQ (reference sequence). The CDR3 spells CASSLRAWEEKLFF. The CDR3 DNA reads as TGTGCTAGCAGCTTGCGTGCGTGGGAGGAAAAACTGTTTTTT.

V usage is TRBV27 and J usage is TRBJ1-5, with 9 bases identical to TRBD1. The CDR3 is 14 amino acids. In germline, CDR1 is MNHEY, CDR2 SMNVEV (reference sequence). After removal of 5 bases from V and 3 bases from J, the junction contained 2 bases not matched to a gene. The CDR3 here is CASSVQGANQPQHF. CDR3 coding DNA: TGTGCCAGCAGTGTACAGGGGGCCAATCAGCCCCAGCATTTT.

The genes are TRBV18 and TRBJ2-7; TRBD1 might be the D (6 bases). There are 15 residues in the CDR3. Trimming left V 6 bases short and J 2 bases short, with 17 bases between. The germline gives CDR1 KGHSH, CDR2 LQKENI. This CDR3 reads CASSPGVDRPYEQYF. The CDR3 DNA is TGTGCCAGCTCCCCCGGGGTGGACAGACCCTACGAGCAGTACTTC.

J is TRBJ1-1 and V is TRBV4-2; TRBD1 might be the D (5 bases). Trimming took off 0 bases at V and 7 bases at J, with 15 bases between the two ends. Per the germline V gene, CDR1 is LGHNA and CDR2 is YNFKEQ. The CDR3 is made up of 15 amino acids. This CDR3 reads CASSQDGQGVNEAFF. Here the CDR3 DNA reads TGTGCCAGCAGCCAAGACGGGCAGGGCGTTAATGAAGCTTTCTTT.

The chain uses TRBV18 and TRBJ2-3; no firm D call. There are 13 residues in the CDR3. From germline, CDR1 is KGHSH and CDR2 LQKENI. The ends were cut back, 3 bases at V and 3 bases at J, with 7 bases in the middle. This chain's CDR3 is CASSPAGTDTQYF. The CDR3 bases are TGTGCCAGCTCACCCGCCGGGACAGATACGCAGTATTTT.

The chain employs TRBV5-1 and TRBJ2-7, with TRBD2 identical over 9 bases. Unmatched junction bases numbered 12, after V lost 3 bases and J lost 2 bases. The CDR3 runs 17 residues. CDR1 and CDR2 from the germline V gene are SGHRS and YFSETQ. CDR3 DNA sequence: TGCGCCAGCAGCTCCATACTACGGACTAGCGCTCCCTACGAGCAGTACTTC. Its translation: CASSSILRTSAPYEQYF.

The chain joins TRBV10-3 to TRBJ1-3; D unclear. Trimming removed 0 bases from V and 1 base from J, with 7 bases in between. The CDR3 length is 15 residues. Germline V gives CDR1 ENHRY, CDR2 SYGVKD. This CDR3 is CAISESGKSGNTIYF. In DNA form, the CDR3 reads TGTGCCATCAGTGAGTCGGGCAAATCTGGAAACACCATATATTTT.

The chain couples TRBV5-1 to TRBJ1-2; 7 nucleotides match TRBD1. Germline values: CDR1 SGHRS, CDR2 YFSETQ. The CDR3 loop spans 13 amino acids. With V trimmed by 0 bases and J by 6 bases, 2 bases remained unmatched. The CDR3, as DNA: TGCGCCAGCAGCTTGGGACAGGGAAATGGCTACACCTTC. It yields the protein CASSLGQGNGYTF.

The V and J genes are TRBV19 and TRBJ2-2, with 10 bases lining up with TRBD1. This CDR3 comprises 16 residues. Germline V gene lookup returns CDR1 LNHDA and CDR2 SQIVND (reference sequence). Germline trimming cut 4 bases from V and 6 bases from J; bases unmatched to any gene: 8. The CDR3 is CASSTGTGDGAGELFF. Here the CDR3 DNA reads TGTGCCAGTAGTACGGGGACAGGGGACGGGGCCGGGGAGCTGTTTTTT.